This T cell receptor beta chain is from a study of T cell responses to AZD1222 COVID-19 vaccine. Produced via immunoSEQ multiplex PCR; TCRdb's table is partial and in-frame only. The table lists 130,000 to 150,000 clones, 70% to 90% of them singletons. The CDR3 runs to 15 residues. Between the trimmed V and J ends, which lost 2 bases and 5 bases, there was a span of 12 bases. Germline CDR1 reads SGHTA; CDR2 reads FQGNSA. V and J are TRBV7-2 and TRBJ1-4; tentatively, D is TRBD1 (5 bases). Sample: peripheral blood, taken 28 days after the second dose of the MenACWY control vaccine. The sequence was collected from an adult who received the MenACWY meningococcal vaccine as a control. The CDR3 loop is CASSLPRGQNEKLFF. In nucleotides, the CDR3 is TGTGCCAGCAGCTTACCTAGGGGCCAGAATGAAAAACTGTTTTTT.